The sequence of this T cell receptor beta chain was determined in a study of graft-versus-host responses after intestinal transplantation. Overall study findings and caveats: Present in recipient marrow, GvH clones included some that appeared first in ileum or blood. Individuals who had graft-donor T cell macrochimerism had allografts that showed high graft-versus-host to host-versus-graft clonal ratios.

The CDR3 is 16 amino acids. The V end lost 3 bases, the J end lost 0 bases, and 13 bases lay between the germline ends. Germline CDR1 SGDLS, CDR2 YYNGEE. On this clone: Its antigen is not identified.

Once transplant was done, bone marrow was sourced from the posterior iliac crest or another site. The data were produced by immunoSEQ multiplex PCR, yet TCRdb's version contains in-frame clones alone and is incomplete. Of around 71,000 clones listed, over 85% are singletons. The sequence came from a human patient who received an intestinal transplant, so some T cells may come from the graft donor. The sample consisted of bone marrow, taken approximately 740 days after intestinal transplantation. The chain carries TRBV9 and TRBJ1-3; D might be TRBD1 (6 bases). The CDR3 region has the DNA TGTGCCAGCAGCGAAAACAGGGAGAGCTCTGGAAACACCATATATTTT. Its translation: CASSENRESSGNTIYF.